A selection of T cell receptor beta chains follows, all from one sample in a study of lymphopenia after photon versus proton radiotherapy. Sequencing used immunoSEQ multiplex PCR; TCRdb keeps in-frame clones, though not all of them. Counted here are tens of thousands of clones, roughly 90% occurring once; the ten biggest clones make up around 2.6%. This specimen was peripheral blood, taken from a patient treated with photon-based radiotherapy. The origin of the receptors is a woman in her sixties or seventies with pancreatic cancer. CDR3s include the opening cysteine and the closing phenylalanine or tryptophan. Each record gives: clone size, J gene, V gene, CDR3 protein. Only some rows state a clone size, as once, few, many or a class for expanded clones.

abundance: NA; j_gene: TRBJ1-5; v_gene: TRBV28; CDR3aa: CASSSSGSGRQPQHF
abundance: NA; j_gene: TRBJ2-3; v_gene: TRBV7-9; CDR3aa: CASSFSAGFTDTQYF
abundance: NA; j_gene: TRBJ1-5; v_gene: TRBV10-3; CDR3aa: CAISENSNQPQHF
abundance: few; j_gene: TRBJ2-5; v_gene: TRBV28; CDR3aa: CASSLWGRGETQYF
abundance: NA; j_gene: TRBJ1-5; v_gene: TRBV15; CDR3aa: CATSTEANQPQHF
abundance: few; j_gene: TRBJ1-2; v_gene: TRBV27; CDR3aa: CASTKAGQHYGYTF
abundance: NA; j_gene: TRBJ1-2; v_gene: TRBV7-2; CDR3aa: CASSPGQGSYYGYTF
abundance: NA; j_gene: TRBJ2-2; v_gene: TRBV7-8; CDR3aa: CASSLFQRGAYGELFF
abundance: NA; j_gene: TRBJ2-5; v_gene: TRBV19; CDR3aa: CASSNPGDQETQYF
abundance: NA; j_gene: TRBJ2-7; v_gene: TRBV9; CDR3aa: CASSVVSGPGYEQYF
abundance: NA; j_gene: TRBJ1-4; v_gene: TRBV19; CDR3aa: CASSLGPGTMFSTNEKLFF
abundance: NA; j_gene: TRBJ2-5; v_gene: TRBV18; CDR3aa: CASSPPQRAETQYF
abundance: NA; j_gene: TRBJ2-7; v_gene: TRBV27; CDR3aa: CASTPKPWSHEQYF
abundance: NA; j_gene: TRBJ2-2; v_gene: TRBV19; CDR3aa: CASSMGTGRTGELFF
abundance: NA; j_gene: TRBJ2-1; v_gene: TRBV2; CDR3aa: CASSRPGPEQFF
abundance: NA; j_gene: TRBJ2-1; v_gene: TRBV25-1; CDR3aa: CASSETGRDNNEQFF
abundance: once; j_gene: TRBJ1-1; v_gene: TRBV5-1; CDR3aa: CASRMDREDTEAFF
abundance: NA; j_gene: TRBJ1-6; v_gene: TRBV7-2; CDR3aa: CASSLGATYNSPLHF
abundance: once; j_gene: TRBJ1-3; v_gene: TRBV5-1; CDR3aa: CASSLAESPGNTIYF
abundance: NA; j_gene: TRBJ1-4; v_gene: TRBV14; CDR3aa: CASSRQGAGEKLFF
abundance: NA; j_gene: TRBJ2-5; v_gene: TRBV27; CDR3aa: CASSFRGFETQYF
abundance: NA; j_gene: TRBJ1-5; v_gene: TRBV19; CDR3aa: CASSRQVYQPQHF
abundance: NA; j_gene: TRBJ2-7; v_gene: TRBV6-5; CDR3aa: CASSYSQAVSYEQYF
abundance: NA; j_gene: TRBJ2-7; v_gene: TRBV11-1; CDR3aa: CASSSGLAGDPYEQYF
abundance: NA; j_gene: TRBJ2-1; v_gene: TRBV28; CDR3aa: CASSLLAGTNEQFF
abundance: NA; j_gene: TRBJ2-5; v_gene: TRBV27; CDR3aa: CASSLYGLETQYF
abundance: NA; j_gene: TRBJ2-7; v_gene: TRBV9; CDR3aa: CASSVETGGVQYF
abundance: NA; j_gene: TRBJ2-1; v_gene: TRBV5-5; CDR3aa: CASSWRGTGDHNEQFF
abundance: NA; j_gene: TRBJ1-2; v_gene: TRBV12-2; CDR3aa: CASRPRTGKVRGYTF
abundance: NA; j_gene: TRBJ1-4; v_gene: TRBV27; CDR3aa: CASSEKGRWGGINEKLFF
abundance: NA; j_gene: TRBJ2-4; v_gene: TRBV6-1; CDR3aa: CASSDASGSIHIQYF
abundance: NA; j_gene: TRBJ2-1; v_gene: TRBV11-1; CDR3aa: CASSSPSGDQSSYNEQFF